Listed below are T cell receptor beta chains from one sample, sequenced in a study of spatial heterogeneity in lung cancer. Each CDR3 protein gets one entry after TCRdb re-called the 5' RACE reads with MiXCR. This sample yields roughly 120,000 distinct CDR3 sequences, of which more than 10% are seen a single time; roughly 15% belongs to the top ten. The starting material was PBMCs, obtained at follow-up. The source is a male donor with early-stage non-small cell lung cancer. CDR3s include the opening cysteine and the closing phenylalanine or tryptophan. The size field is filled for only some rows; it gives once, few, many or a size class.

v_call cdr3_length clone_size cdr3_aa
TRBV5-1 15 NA CASSNGGLNSYEQYF
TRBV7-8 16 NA CASSLGTAATNEKLFF
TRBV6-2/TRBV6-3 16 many CASPTRREAGAYEQYF
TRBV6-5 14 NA CASRPDIPTGEQYF
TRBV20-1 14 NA CSARDPTGSQPQHF
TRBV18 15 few CASSPPGQGPHEQYF
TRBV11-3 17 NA CASSPRLAGGVTDTQYF
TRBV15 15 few CATSRGDSLGNEQFF
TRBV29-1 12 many CSVGTGGGGYTF
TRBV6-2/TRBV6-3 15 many CASSSDRGSYNEQFF
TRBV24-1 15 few CATSDSLRGAYEQYF
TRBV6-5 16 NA CVSSYFTIQGNTEAFF
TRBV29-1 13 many CSVGEGDSYEQYF
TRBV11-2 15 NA CASSPRPEAGNTIYF
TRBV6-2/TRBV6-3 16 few CASSGSGHPSSYEQYF
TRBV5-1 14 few CASNRVQKGETQYF
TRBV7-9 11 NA CASTLTDTQYF
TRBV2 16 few CASSGSGTAGNSPLHF
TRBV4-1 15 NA CASSLLAGINNEQFF
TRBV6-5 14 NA CASSYQERSETQYF
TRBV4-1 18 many CASSRGRARGVKDYGYTF
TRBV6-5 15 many CATSPWDNWGETQYF
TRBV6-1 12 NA CASSRTDNGYTF
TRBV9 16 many CASSVDQGLRRNEQFF
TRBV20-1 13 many CSAWNSLNTEAFF
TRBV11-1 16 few CASSLAPAGGQNEQFF
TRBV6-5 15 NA CASSYSVSFRDTQYF
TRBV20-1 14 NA CSARPPGQGREQYF
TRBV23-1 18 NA CASSLKVGVGVSNTEAFF
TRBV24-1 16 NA CATSAVLAGGVYEQYF
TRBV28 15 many CASSSSTIRESTQYF
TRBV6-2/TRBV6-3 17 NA CASSPLAGAALLYGYTF
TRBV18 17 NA CASSPPGLASSYNEQFF
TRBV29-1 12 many CSVSSGGETQYF
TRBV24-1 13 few CATRDRGNTEAFF
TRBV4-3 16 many CASSQDWQGTYNEQFF
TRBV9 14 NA CASSAHRGPNIQYF
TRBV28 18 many CATGGGWTQRSSYNEQFF
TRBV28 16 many CASSLGGGPSSYEQYF
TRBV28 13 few CASSIFTPQPQHF
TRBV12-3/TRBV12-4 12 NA CASSLDTNEQFF
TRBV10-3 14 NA CAISEMPGDGTQYF
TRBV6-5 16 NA CASSSSGLVSYNEQFF
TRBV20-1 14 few CSAVGLSGNQPQHF
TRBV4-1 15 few CASSQTGKGNQPQHF
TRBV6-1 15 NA CASMWAPGRSDEQYF
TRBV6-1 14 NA CASSEFKGWDTQYF
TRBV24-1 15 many CATSDYRGRDNEQFF
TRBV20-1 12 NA CSARPSTDTQYF
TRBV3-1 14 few CASMKGSSGNTIYF
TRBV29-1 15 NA CSVEDRSSGANVLTF
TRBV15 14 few CATSRDRRGTEAFF
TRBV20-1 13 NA CSARDPTGYGYTF
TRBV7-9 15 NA CASSADRVGNQPQHF
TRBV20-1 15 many CSARDLEKGTYGYTF
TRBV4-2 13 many CASSPFANTEAFF
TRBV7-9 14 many CASRRDRGRETQYF